Sequencing of this TCR beta chain was carried out in a study of identical twins. TCRdb re-analysed the 5' RACE reads in MiXCR, keeping a single row per CDR3 protein. The sample consists of about 720,000 distinct CDR3 sequences, 15% to 20% of them appearing once. Concerning this clonotype: Its antigen is not identified.

The CDR3 extends over 14 amino acids. V was cut by 5 bases and J by 6 bases, with 17 bases left in between. Germline CDR1 is SGHKS and CDR2 is YYEKEE (reference sequence). Broader study findings: The more abundant beta clonotypes in cord blood had fewer insertions, and memory repertoires did not show this.

The same specimen was also included in a second study, on T cells expressing NK-cell markers. That source reports: Once again these clonotypes came out on top in the CD3+CD56-NKG2C+ fraction of a few donors.

V is TRBV5-5 and J is TRBJ1-2, with D perhaps matching TRBD1 (6 bases). The clonotype comes from a woman in her late teens or twenties in good health. The sample comprised PBMCs. The CDR3 spells CASSKIQGDDGYTF. The CDR3 nucleotides read TGTGCCAGCAGTAAAATACAGGGTGACGATGGCTACACCTTC.